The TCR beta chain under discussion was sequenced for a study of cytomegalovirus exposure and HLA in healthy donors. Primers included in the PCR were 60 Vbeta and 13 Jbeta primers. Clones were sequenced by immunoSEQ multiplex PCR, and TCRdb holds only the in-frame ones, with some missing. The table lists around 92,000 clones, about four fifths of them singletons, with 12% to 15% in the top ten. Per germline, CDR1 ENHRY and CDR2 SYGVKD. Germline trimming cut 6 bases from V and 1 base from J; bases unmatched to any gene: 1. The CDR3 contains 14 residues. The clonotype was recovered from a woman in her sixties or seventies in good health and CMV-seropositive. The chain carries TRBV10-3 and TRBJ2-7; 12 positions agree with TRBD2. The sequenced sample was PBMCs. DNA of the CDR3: TGTGCCATCAGCGGACTAGCGGGGTCCTACGAGCAGTACTTC. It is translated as CAISGLAGSYEQYF.